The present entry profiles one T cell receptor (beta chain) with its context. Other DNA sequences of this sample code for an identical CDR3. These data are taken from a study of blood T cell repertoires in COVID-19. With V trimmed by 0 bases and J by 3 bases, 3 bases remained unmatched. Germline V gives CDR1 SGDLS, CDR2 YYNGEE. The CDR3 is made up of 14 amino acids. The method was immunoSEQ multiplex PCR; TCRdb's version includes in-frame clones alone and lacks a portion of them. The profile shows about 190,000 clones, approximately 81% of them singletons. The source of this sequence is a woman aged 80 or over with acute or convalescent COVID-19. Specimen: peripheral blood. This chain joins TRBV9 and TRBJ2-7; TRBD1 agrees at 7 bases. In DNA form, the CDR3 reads TGTGCCAGCAGCGTAGGACAGGGAAACTACGAGCAGTACTTC. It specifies CASSVGQGNYEQYF.